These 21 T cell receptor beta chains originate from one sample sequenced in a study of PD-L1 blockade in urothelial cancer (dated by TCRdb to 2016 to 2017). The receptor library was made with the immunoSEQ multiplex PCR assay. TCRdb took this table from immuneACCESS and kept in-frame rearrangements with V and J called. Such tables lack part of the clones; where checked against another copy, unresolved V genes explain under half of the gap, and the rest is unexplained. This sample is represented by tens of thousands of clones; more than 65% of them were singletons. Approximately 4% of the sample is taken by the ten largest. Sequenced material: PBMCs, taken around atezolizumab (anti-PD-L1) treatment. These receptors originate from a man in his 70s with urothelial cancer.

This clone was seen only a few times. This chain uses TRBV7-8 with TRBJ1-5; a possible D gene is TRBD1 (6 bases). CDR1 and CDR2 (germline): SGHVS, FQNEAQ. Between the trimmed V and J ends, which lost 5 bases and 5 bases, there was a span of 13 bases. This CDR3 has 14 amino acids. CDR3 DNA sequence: TGTGCCAGCAGCCAACAGGGTCTTCATCAGCCCCAGCATTTT. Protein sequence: CASSQQGLHQPQHF.

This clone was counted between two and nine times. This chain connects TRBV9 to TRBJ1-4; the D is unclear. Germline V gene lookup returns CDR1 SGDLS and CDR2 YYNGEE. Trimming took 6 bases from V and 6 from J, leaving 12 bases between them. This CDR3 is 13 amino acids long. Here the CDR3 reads CASNGGRDEKLFF. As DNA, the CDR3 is TGTGCCAGCAACGGAGGAAGAGATGAAAAACTGTTTTTT.

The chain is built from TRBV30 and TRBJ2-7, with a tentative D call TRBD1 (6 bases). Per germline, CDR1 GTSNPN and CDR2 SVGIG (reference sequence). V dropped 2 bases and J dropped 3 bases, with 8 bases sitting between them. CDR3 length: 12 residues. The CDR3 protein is CAWSLTGYEQYF. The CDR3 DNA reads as TGTGCCTGGAGTCTGACAGGCTACGAGCAGTACTTC.

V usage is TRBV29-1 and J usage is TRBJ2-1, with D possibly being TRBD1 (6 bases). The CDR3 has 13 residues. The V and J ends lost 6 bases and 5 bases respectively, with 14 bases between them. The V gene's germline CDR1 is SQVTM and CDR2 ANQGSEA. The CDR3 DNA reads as TGCAGCGTGGGGGCCGTGGGGCACAATGAGCAGTTCTTC. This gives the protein CSVGAVGHNEQFF.

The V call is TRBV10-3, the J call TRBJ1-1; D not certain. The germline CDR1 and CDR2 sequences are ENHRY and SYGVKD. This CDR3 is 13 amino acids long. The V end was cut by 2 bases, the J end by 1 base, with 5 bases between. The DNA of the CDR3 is TGTGCCATCAGTGAGATACAGAACACTGAAGCTTTCTTT. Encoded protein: CAISEIQNTEAFF.

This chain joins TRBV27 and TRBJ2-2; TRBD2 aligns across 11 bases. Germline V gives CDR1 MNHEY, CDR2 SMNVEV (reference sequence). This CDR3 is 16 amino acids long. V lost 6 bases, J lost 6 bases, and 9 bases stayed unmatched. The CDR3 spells CASRPTSGRVAGELFF. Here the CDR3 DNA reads TGTGCCAGCAGGCCCACTAGCGGGAGAGTAGCCGGGGAGCTGTTTTTT.

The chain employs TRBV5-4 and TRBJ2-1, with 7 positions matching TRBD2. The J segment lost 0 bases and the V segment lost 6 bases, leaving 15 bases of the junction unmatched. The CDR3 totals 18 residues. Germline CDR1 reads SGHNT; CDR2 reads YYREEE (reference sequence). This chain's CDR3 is CASNPGGSGVSSYNEQFF. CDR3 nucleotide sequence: TGTGCCAGCAACCCCGGCGGGAGCGGGGTAAGCTCCTACAATGAGCAGTTCTTC.

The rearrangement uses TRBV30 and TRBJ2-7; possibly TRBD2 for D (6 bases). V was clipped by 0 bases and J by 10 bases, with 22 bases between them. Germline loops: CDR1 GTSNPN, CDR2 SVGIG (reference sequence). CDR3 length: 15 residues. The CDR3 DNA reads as TGTGCCTGGAGTGTACTCCCCATGACTAGTGGCCAACAGTACTTC. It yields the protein CAWSVLPMTSGQQYF.

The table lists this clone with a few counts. The CDR3 DNA reads TGTGCCAGCAGCGGCCCCGGTGCGGCCAATCAGCCCCAGCATTTT. Translation: CASSGPGAANQPQHF. The chain is built from TRBV9 and TRBJ1-5; D not certain. V was pared by 3 bases and J by 3 bases, with 13 bases between. The CDR3 totals 15 residues. CDR1 SGDLS and CDR2 YYNGEE come from the germline V gene.

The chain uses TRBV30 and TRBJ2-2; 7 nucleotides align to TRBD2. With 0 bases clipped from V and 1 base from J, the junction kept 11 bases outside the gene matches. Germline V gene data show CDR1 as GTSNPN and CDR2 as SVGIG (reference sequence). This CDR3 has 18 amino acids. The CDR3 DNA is TGTGCCTGGAGTGTTTGGGTTGGGACTACTGAGAACACCGGGGAGCTGTTTTTT. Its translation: CAWSVWVGTTENTGELFF.

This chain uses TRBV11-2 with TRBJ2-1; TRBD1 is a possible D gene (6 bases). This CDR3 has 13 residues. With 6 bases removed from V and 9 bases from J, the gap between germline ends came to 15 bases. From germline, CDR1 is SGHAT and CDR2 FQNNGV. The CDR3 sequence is CASRLGDNIEQFF. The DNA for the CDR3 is TGTGCCAGCAGATTGGGGGACAACATTGAGCAGTTCTTC.

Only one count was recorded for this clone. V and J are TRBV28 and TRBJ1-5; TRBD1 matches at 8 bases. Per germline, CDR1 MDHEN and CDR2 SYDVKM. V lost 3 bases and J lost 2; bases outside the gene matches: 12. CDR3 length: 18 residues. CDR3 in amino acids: CASSLGEMHRGGNQPQHF. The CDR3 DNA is TGTGCCAGCAGTTTGGGGGAAATGCACAGGGGGGGCAATCAGCCCCAGCATTTT.

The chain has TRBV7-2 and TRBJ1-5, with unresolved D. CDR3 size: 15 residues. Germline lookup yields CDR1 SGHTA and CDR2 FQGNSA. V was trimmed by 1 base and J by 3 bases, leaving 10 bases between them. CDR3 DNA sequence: TGTGCCAGCAGCTTAGTAAGAGGAAACAATCAGCCCCAGCATTTT. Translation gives CASSLVRGNNQPQHF.

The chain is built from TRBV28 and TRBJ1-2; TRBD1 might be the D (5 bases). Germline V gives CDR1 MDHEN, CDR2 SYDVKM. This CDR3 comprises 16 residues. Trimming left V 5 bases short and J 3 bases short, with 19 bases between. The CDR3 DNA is TGTGCCAGCAGTCTAGGTAGGGGATGGCAGGACTATGGCTACACCTTC. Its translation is CASSLGRGWQDYGYTF.

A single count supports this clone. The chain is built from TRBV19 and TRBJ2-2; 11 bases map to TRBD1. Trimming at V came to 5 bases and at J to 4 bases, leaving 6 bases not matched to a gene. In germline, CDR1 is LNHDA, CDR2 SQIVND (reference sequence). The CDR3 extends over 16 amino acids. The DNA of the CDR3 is TGTGCCAGTAGTGCCGGACAGGGGGCCGGCACCGGGGAGCTGTTTTTT. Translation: CASSAGQGAGTGELFF. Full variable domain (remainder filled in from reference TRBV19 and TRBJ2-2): DGGITQSPKYLFRKEGQNVTLSCEQNLNHDAMYWYRQDPGQGLRLIYYSQIVNDFQKGDIAEGYSVSREKKESFPLTVTSAQKNPTAFYLCASSAGQGAGTGELFFGEGSRLTVL.

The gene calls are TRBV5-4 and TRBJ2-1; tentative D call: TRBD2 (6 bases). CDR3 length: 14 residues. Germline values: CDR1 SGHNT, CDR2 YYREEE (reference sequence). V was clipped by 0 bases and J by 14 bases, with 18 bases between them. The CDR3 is CASSLGRTEGRKFF. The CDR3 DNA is TGTGCCAGCAGCTTGGGGCGGACGGAGGGACGAAAGTTCTTC.

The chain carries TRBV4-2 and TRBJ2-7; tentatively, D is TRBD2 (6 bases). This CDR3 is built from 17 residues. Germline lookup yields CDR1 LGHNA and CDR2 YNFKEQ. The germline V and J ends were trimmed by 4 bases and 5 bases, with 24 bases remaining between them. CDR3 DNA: TGTGCCAGCAGCCCGGGGTCCGGGACTTCAGGAAGGGACGAGCAGTACTTC. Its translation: CASSPGSGTSGRDEQYF.

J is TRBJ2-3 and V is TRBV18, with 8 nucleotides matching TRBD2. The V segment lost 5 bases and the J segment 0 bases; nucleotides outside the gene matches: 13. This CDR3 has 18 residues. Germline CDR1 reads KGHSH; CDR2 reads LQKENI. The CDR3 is CASSATGTRRISTDTQYF. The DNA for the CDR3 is TGTGCCAGCTCAGCTACCGGGACTAGACGGATAAGCACAGATACGCAGTATTTT.

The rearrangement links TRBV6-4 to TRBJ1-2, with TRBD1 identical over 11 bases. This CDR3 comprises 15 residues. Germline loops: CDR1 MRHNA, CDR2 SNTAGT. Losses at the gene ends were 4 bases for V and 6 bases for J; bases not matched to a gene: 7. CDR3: CASSAGQGAGDGYTF. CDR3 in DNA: TGTGCCAGCAGTGCCGGACAGGGGGCAGGCGATGGCTACACCTTC.

CDR3 residues: CASSLEASGGIDTQYF. The DNA of the CDR3 is TGTGCCAGTAGCCTAGAGGCTAGCGGGGGTATTGATACGCAGTATTTT. The V call is TRBV19, the J call TRBJ2-3; 10 positions match TRBD2. From germline, CDR1 is LNHDA and CDR2 SQIVND (reference sequence). The ends lost 6 bases at V and 6 bases at J; junction bases unmatched: 12. The CDR3 is 16 residues long.

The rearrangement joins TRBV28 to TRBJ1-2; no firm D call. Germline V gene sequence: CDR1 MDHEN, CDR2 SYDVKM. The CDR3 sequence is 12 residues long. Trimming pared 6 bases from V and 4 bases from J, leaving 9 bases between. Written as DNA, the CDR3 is TGTGCCAGCAGCCTAGAGCGCTATGGCTACACCTTC. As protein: CASSLERYGYTF.